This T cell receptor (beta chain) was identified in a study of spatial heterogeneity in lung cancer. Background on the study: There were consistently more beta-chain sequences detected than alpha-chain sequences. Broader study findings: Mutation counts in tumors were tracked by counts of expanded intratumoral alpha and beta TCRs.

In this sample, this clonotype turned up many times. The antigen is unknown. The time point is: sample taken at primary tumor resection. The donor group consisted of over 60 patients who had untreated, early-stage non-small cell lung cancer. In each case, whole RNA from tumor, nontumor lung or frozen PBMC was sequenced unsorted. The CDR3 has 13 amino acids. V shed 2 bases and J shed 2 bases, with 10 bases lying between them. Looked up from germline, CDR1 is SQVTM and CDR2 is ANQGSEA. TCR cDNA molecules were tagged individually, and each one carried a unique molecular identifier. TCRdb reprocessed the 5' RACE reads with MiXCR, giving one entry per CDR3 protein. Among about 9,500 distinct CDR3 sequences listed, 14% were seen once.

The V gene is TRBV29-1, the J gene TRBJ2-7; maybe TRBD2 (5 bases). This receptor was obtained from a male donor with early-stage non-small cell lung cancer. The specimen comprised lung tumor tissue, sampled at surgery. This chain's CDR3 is CSVEWGDAYEQYF. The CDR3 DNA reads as TGCAGCGTTGAATGGGGAGATGCCTACGAGCAGTACTTC.